Each of the 27 T cell receptor beta chains below was sequenced from the same sample in a study of blood T cell repertoires in COVID-19 (TCRdb year 2020). The library relied on the immunoSEQ multiplex PCR assay. What TCRdb holds here is the immuneACCESS table cut down to in-frame rearrangements. Part of the clones is not present; checked against another copy, under half of the missing clones reflect an unresolved V gene, and the others are unexplained. This sample holds over 600,000 clones; approximately 90% were observed only once. In total, the top ten clones hold 0.2% to 0.3% of the sample. The sample consisted of peripheral blood. These receptors all come from a young woman with acute or convalescent COVID-19.

This clone was picked up one time. The same CDR3 also results from other DNA sequences found in this sample. The CDR3 is CAISEGGGDTEAFF. In nucleotides, the CDR3 is TGTGCCATCAGTGAGGGGGGAGGGGATACTGAAGCTTTCTTT. The V gene is TRBV10-3, the J gene TRBJ1-1; D might be TRBD1 (5 bases). Germline V gene lookup returns CDR1 ENHRY and CDR2 SYGVKD. The V end lost 2 bases, the J end lost 5 bases, and 12 bases lay between the germline ends. This CDR3 has 14 residues.

J is TRBJ1-1 and V is TRBV29-1; no firm D call. Deletions cut 2 bases from V and 4 bases from J, with 11 bases between. Germline V gene data show CDR1 as SQVTM and CDR2 as ANQGSEA. CDR3 size: 13 residues. This CDR3 reads CSVEWGVGTEAFF. The CDR3 DNA reads as TGCAGCGTTGAATGGGGAGTGGGCACTGAAGCTTTCTTT.

The genes are TRBV5-5 and TRBJ1-2; 8 nucleotides align to TRBD1. This CDR3 comprises 17 residues. Germline CDR1 is SGHKS and CDR2 is YYEKEE (reference sequence). Losses at the gene ends were 3 bases for V and 7 bases for J; bases not matched to a gene: 17. The CDR3 nucleotides are TGTGCCAGCAGCTGGGTAATGCGACAGGGGAGTGCGGGTGGCTACACCTTC. Translation: CASSWVMRQGSAGGYTF.

The genes are TRBV6-6 and TRBJ1-5, with D possibly being TRBD1 (6 bases). The CDR3 has 13 residues. V was cut by 7 bases and J by 6 bases, with 13 bases left in between. Germline V gene data show CDR1 as MNHNY and CDR2 as SVGAGI (reference sequence). CDR3 bases: TGTGCCAGCACCACAGGGCGTCCTCAGCCCCAGCATTTT. Residues: CASTTGRPQPQHF.

This chain connects TRBV4-1 to TRBJ2-7, with D tentatively TRBD2 (5 bases). The V gene's germline CDR1 is MGHRA and CDR2 YSYEKL. This CDR3 comprises 16 residues. V lost 8 bases and J 0 bases, leaving 20 bases between the germline ends. The CDR3 region is CASRTSATGNSYEQYF. The CDR3, as DNA: TGCGCCAGCCGCACTAGTGCGACTGGAAACTCCTACGAGCAGTACTTC.

Notes on this clone: One end of the junction varies from germline; a read error may be responsible. The chain is built from TRBV19 and TRBJ1-2; D uncertain. CDR1 and CDR2 (germline): LNHDA, SQIVND (reference sequence). The CDR3 is 8 amino acids. CDR3 nucleotide sequence: TGTGCCAGTAGCTTCGGTCCCTTC. Its protein is CASSFGPF.

V gene TRBV6-2 or TRBV6-3 combines with J gene TRBJ1-3; the D gene is possibly TRBD1 (6 bases). CDR1 MNHEY and CDR2 SVGEGT come from the germline V gene. CDR3 length: 16 amino acids. The V and J ends lost 4 bases and 0 bases respectively, with 13 bases between them. CDR3 coding DNA: TGTGCCAGCAGTTCCGGGACACAGCACTCTGGAAACACCATATATTTT. It yields the protein CASSSGTQHSGNTIYF.

The chain employs TRBV7-8 and TRBJ2-7; TRBD1 aligns across 9 bases. This CDR3 comprises 14 residues. V was clipped by 5 bases and J by 4 bases; unmatched bases: 6. Germline CDR1 is SGHVS and CDR2 is FQNEAQ. This chain's CDR3 is CASSPGTGSYEQYF. The CDR3 DNA follows: TGTGCCAGCAGCCCAGGGACAGGGTCTTACGAGCAGTACTTC.

Comment on this clone: The sample carries other DNA sequences with the same CDR3. The chain recombines TRBV6-5 with TRBJ1-2; 8 nucleotides agree with TRBD1. CDR3 length: 14 amino acids. Germline assignment: CDR1 MNHEY and CDR2 SVGAGI. The ends lost 3 bases at V and 5 bases at J; junction bases unmatched: 5. The CDR3 loop reads CASSYSTGGYGYTF. CDR3 in DNA: TGTGCCAGCAGTTATTCAACAGGGGGGTATGGCTACACCTTC.

The chain combines TRBV3-1 (or the pseudogene TRBV3-2) with TRBJ2-2, with a possible D match to TRBD1 (6 bases). V dropped 4 bases and J dropped 1 base, with 13 bases sitting between them. CDR3 length: 16 amino acids. Looked up from germline, CDR1 is LGHDT and CDR2 is YNNKEL (reference sequence). The CDR3 DNA reads TGTGCCAGCAGCCTACAGGGTGGGTGGAACACCGGGGAGCTGTTTTTT. Amino acids: CASSLQGGWNTGELFF.

The chain links TRBV5-8 to TRBJ1-6; 8 bases line up with TRBD1. V lost 1 base to trimming and J lost 7 bases; unmatched junction nucleotides: 1. The CDR3 is 14 residues long. Germline assignment: CDR1 SGHTS and CDR2 YDEGEE. CDR3 DNA: TGTGCCAGCAGCTTGAGACAGGGGAATTCACCCCTCCACTTT. It specifies CASSLRQGNSPLHF.

The J gene is TRBJ2-1, the V gene TRBV5-5; the D gene is possibly TRBD1 (5 bases). V was pared by 1 base and J by 9 bases, with 8 bases between. Germline V gene sequence: CDR1 SGHKS, CDR2 YYEKEE (reference sequence). CDR3 length: 12 residues. The CDR3 nucleotides read TGTGCCAGCAGCTTGTGGGGCGCTGAGCAGTTCTTC. It yields the protein CASSLWGAEQFF.

The rearrangement links TRBV30 to TRBJ2-3; D gene uncertain. Looked up from germline, CDR1 is GTSNPN and CDR2 is SVGIG (reference sequence). Trimming removed 0 bases at V and 4 bases at J, with 8 bases between. The CDR3 totals 13 residues. The DNA for the CDR3 is TGTGCCTGGAGTGTCCGCACGGCAGATACGCAGTATTTT. It encodes CAWSVRTADTQYF.

About this clone itself: This sample also contains other DNA sequences that code for the same CDR3. The J gene is TRBJ1-1, the V gene TRBV6-5; D not certain. The CDR3 is 15 residues long. V shed 6 bases and J shed 1 base, with 15 bases lying between them. CDR1 and CDR2 (germline): MNHEY, SVGAGI. This CDR3 reads CASSPRGGRNTEAFF. CDR3 bases: TGTGCCAGCAGCCCACGGGGAGGACGGAACACTGAAGCTTTCTTT.

V gene TRBV11-3 combines with J gene TRBJ1-3; D might be TRBD1 (6 bases). Trimming removed 5 bases from V and 7 bases from J, with 15 bases in between. This CDR3 spans 14 amino acids. Germline V gives CDR1 SGHNT, CDR2 YENEEA. CDR3 DNA: TGTGCCAGCAGCCCGGGGGGCCCCGGCAACACCATATATTTT. This translates into CASSPGGPGNTIYF.

The chain joins TRBV25-1 to TRBJ2-3; 10 bases fit TRBD2. V lost 3 bases to trimming and J lost 1 base; unmatched junction nucleotides: 10. The CDR3 runs to 18 residues. The germline CDR1 and CDR2 sequences are MGHDK and SYGVNS. CDR3 DNA: TGTGCCAGCAGTGACTCACGGGCAGCGGGGGGGCGCACAGATACGCAGTATTTT. The encoded protein is CASSDSRAAGGRTDTQYF.

V and J are TRBV4-3 and TRBJ1-6; D might be TRBD1 (6 bases). The CDR3 runs to 18 residues. V was cut by 0 bases and J by 0 bases, with 12 bases left in between. Germline lookup yields CDR1 LGHNA and CDR2 YSLEER. CDR3 in DNA: TGCGCCAGCAGCCAAGATCCCGGACAGAGCTCCTATAATTCACCCCTCCACTTT. Residues: CASSQDPGQSSYNSPLHF.

The V call is TRBV24-1, the J call TRBJ2-3, with a weak D call TRBD1 (6 bases). Looked up from germline, CDR1 is KGHDR and CDR2 is SFDVKD. With 8 bases removed from V and 0 bases from J, the gap between germline ends came to 8 bases. This CDR3 comprises 13 residues. The CDR3 is CATKTGSTDTQYF. For the CDR3, the DNA is TGTGCCACCAAAACAGGGAGCACAGATACGCAGTATTTT.

The chain is built from TRBV29-1 and TRBJ1-3; possible D gene TRBD1, 5 bases. This CDR3 contains 15 residues. Germline CDR1 SQVTM, CDR2 ANQGSEA. V lost 4 bases, J lost 0 bases, and 13 bases lay in between. The DNA of the CDR3 is TGCAGCGTTGTGGTGGGGGAGGACTCTGGAAACACCATATATTTT. This gives the protein CSVVVGEDSGNTIYF.

V usage is TRBV14 and J usage is TRBJ1-4, with TRBD1 matching over 7 bases. Per germline, CDR1 SGHDN and CDR2 FVKESK. The J segment lost 10 bases and the V segment lost 2 bases, leaving 16 bases of the junction unmatched. This CDR3 is built from 17 residues. The CDR3 DNA is TGTGCCAGCAGCCAATCGTCCACGAAGGGGGCGATGGGAAAACTGTTTTTT. It is translated as CASSQSSTKGAMGKLFF.

Concerning this clone: Other nucleotide sequences in the sample specify the same CDR3. J is TRBJ2-7 and V is TRBV9; no reliable D call. The CDR3 has 13 amino acids. V was cut by 0 bases and J by 0 bases, with 4 bases left in between. Germline CDR1 reads SGDLS; CDR2 reads YYNGEE. The DNA of the CDR3 is TGTGCCAGCAGCGTAGGTAGCTCCTACGAGCAGTACTTC. Translating gives CASSVGSSYEQYF.

The chain combines TRBV6-5 with TRBJ2-1; 9 nucleotides line up with TRBD2. Per germline, CDR1 MNHEY and CDR2 SVGAGI. The CDR3 runs 15 residues. With 6 bases clipped from V and 1 base from J, the junction kept 4 bases outside the gene matches. DNA of the CDR3: TGTGCCAGCAGGAATAGCGGGGGTTCCTACAATGAGCAGTTCTTC. Its translation: CASRNSGGSYNEQFF.

The genes are TRBV5-1 and TRBJ1-3, with a weak D call TRBD1 (6 bases). V was shortened by 4 bases and J by 2 bases, with 10 bases between the two germline ends. CDR1 is SGHRS, CDR2 YFSETQ, per germline. The CDR3 totals 14 residues. CDR3 loop: CASSGAGAGNTIYF. The CDR3 DNA sequence: TGCGCCAGCAGCGGGGCAGGGGCTGGAAACACCATATATTTT.

The chain joins TRBV7-2 to TRBJ2-7; 8 bases match TRBD2. Losses at the gene ends were 0 bases for V and 2 bases for J; bases not matched to a gene: 3. The CDR3 is 15 residues long. Per germline, CDR1 SGHTA and CDR2 FQGNSA. CDR3 loop: CASSLAPGGAYEQYF. The CDR3 DNA sequence: TGTGCCAGCAGCTTAGCGCCCGGGGGGGCCTACGAGCAGTACTTC.

The chain recombines TRBV7-2 with TRBJ1-2; D possibly corresponds to TRBD1 (5 bases). The V end lost 2 bases, the J end lost 8 bases, and 18 bases lay between the germline ends. Germline-derived CDR1 and CDR2 are SGHTA and FQGNSA. This CDR3 has 15 residues. The CDR3 loop is CASSLMLGEGRGYTF. The CDR3 DNA sequence: TGTGCCAGCAGCTTAATGCTCGGGGAGGGGCGAGGCTACACCTTC.

The J gene is TRBJ2-7, the V gene TRBV24-1, with TRBD1 identical over 8 bases. Per germline, CDR1 KGHDR and CDR2 SFDVKD. The J segment lost 3 bases and the V segment lost 3 bases, leaving 6 bases of the junction unmatched. The CDR3 runs 15 residues. The CDR3 region is CATSDRDRGIYEQYF. The CDR3 DNA reads TGTGCCACCAGTGATCGTGACAGGGGCATCTACGAGCAGTACTTC.

The CDR3 DNA is TGTGCCTGGGAAAGGGTGGTAGCGATGACCCCCTGGACCGGGGAGCTGTTTTTT. Protein sequence: CAWERVVAMTPWTGELFF. The genes are TRBV30 and TRBJ2-2; weak D call: TRBD2 (5 bases). The CDR3 is 18 amino acids. Between the trimmed V and J ends, which lost 5 bases and 5 bases, there was a span of 27 bases. Per germline, CDR1 GTSNPN and CDR2 SVGIG (reference sequence).